Listed below are T cell receptor beta chains from one sample, sequenced in a study of blood T cell repertoires in COVID-19. Clones were read by immunoSEQ multiplex PCR, and TCRdb kept only the in-frame ones, dropping some. The sample holds about 110,000 clones, around four fifths seen once. Sequencing was done on a sample of peripheral blood. These receptors came from a woman in her sixties or seventies with acute or convalescent COVID-19. Each CDR3 is given with its conserved first and last residue. The D gene is left open where the match is weak. Clone size is stated in some rows and not others, as once, few, many or a class when expanded.

>NA|TRBJ1-1|TRBV6-6|NA
TGTGCCAGCAGTAGATATAGATCGGCTTTCTTT
CASSRYRSAFF
>NA|TRBJ2-3|TRBV12-3/TRBV12-4|NA
TGTGCCAGCAGTGGTGGCGGCCTAGATACGCAGTATTTT
CASSGGGLDTQYF
>TRBD1|TRBJ1-4|TRBV15|NA
TGTGCCACCAGCGCGACAGGGAATGAAAAACTGTTTTTT
CATSATGNEKLFF
>NA|TRBJ1-1|TRBV19|once
TGTGCCAGTAGTCTGGGCCGGGACACGAACACTGAAGCTTTCTTT
CASSLGRDTNTEAFF
>NA|TRBJ1-6|TRBV5-1|NA
TGCGCCAGCAGCTTGTTAGGCCGACAGGATAATTCACCCCTCCACTTT
CASSLLGRQDNSPLHF
>NA|TRBJ2-7|TRBV28|NA
TGTGCCAGCAGCCATGGACAGCCACCCTACGAGCAGTACTTC
CASSHGQPPYEQYF
>NA|TRBJ1-6|TRBV28|NA
TGTGCCAGCAGGAGGGATTGGAATTCACCCCTCCACTTT
CASRRDWNSPLHF
>TRBD1|TRBJ1-2|TRBV6-5|NA
TGTGCCAGCAGTTACTCCACAGGGGCTTCTGGCTACACCTTC
CASSYSTGASGYTF
>TRBD1|TRBJ2-7|TRBV11-2|NA
TGTGCCAGCAGCTTAGGGACAGGGGATCCCTACGAGCAGTACTTC
CASSLGTGDPYEQYF
>TRBD1|TRBJ2-7|TRBV11-2|few
TGTGCCAGCAGCTTAGGTGAGGGGGCCCCCTACGAGCAGTACTTC
CASSLGEGAPYEQYF